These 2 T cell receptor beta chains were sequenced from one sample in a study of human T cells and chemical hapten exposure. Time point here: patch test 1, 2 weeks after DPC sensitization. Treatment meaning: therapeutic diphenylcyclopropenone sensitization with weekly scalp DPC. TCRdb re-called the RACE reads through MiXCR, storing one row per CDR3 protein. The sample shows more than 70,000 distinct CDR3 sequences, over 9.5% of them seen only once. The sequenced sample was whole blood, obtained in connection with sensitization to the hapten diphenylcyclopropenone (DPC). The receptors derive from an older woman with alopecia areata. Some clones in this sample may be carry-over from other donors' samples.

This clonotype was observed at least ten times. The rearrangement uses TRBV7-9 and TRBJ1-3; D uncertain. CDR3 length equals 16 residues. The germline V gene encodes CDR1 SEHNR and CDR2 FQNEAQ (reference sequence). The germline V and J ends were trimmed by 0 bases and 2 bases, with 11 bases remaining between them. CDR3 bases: TGTGCCAGCAGCTTAGCGGGCGGAACCACTGGAAACACCATATATTTT. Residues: CASSLAGGTTGNTIYF.

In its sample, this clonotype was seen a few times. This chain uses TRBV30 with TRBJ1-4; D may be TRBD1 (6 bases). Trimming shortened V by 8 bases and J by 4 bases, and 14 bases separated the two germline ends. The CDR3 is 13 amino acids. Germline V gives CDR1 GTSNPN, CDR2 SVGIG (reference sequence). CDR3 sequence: CAGMTGRNEKLFF. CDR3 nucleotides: TGTGCCGGCATGACAGGCCGTAATGAAAAACTGTTTTTT.